Sequencing of this T cell receptor (beta chain) was carried out in a study of blood T cell repertoires in COVID-19 (dated by TCRdb to the early 2020s). About the investigation overall: Samples covering the acute and convalescent phases of COVID-19 were provided by collaborators in the United States, Italy and Spain. The prospective study material was composed of cDNA or gDNA derived from T cells, B-cell-depleted T cells, or PBMCs. Deeply sampled blood TCRbeta repertoires from subjects exposed to, actively infected with, or recovered from COVID-19 were included in the dataset. The repertoires were released in a freely available public database intended as a resource for research on the immune response to SARS-CoV-2. The samples were drawn from the first 160 participants of the ongoing ImmuneRACE study and from 1,254 subjects provided by 6 global collaborators. The sample metadata nearly always contained a de-identified subject ID, COVID-19 status, age in years and sex. Where available, HLA class I and class II types were obtained from metadata supplied by the sample provider rather than from assay-based typing.

According to the germline V gene (reference sequence), CDR1 reads LNHDA and CDR2 reads SQIVND. V is reduced by 8 bases and J by 1 base, leaving a spacing of 20 bases between them. From its cysteine to its phenylalanine, the CDR3 spans 16 amino acids. Of all the DNA, just the CDR3 is kept, 48 bases in frame from base 1. Participants in the prospective study were enrolled through a virtual design, were aged 18 to 89 years, and lived in approximately 25 United States geographic areas. In the prospective study, cohorts were assigned on the basis of participant-reported clinical history obtained from a screening survey and a study questionnaire. In the prospective study, whole blood, serum and a nasopharyngeal or oropharyngeal swab were collected from each participant by mobile phlebotomists. Additional blood draws and questionnaires over an approximately two-month period could optionally be provided by prospective study participants. Prospective study blood samples were shipped either frozen or at room temperature before DNA extraction.

Worth noting for this clone: It lacks a known antigen. Base-call qualities are not available, and no considerably larger clone is one nucleotide away.

Overall study outcomes, separate from this receptor: Clinical and demographic metadata were provided uncurated, with the amount varying by source and participant.

The immunoSEQ Assay, a bias-controlled multiplex PCR, was used to amplify TCRbeta CDR3 regions from genomic DNA. On the authors' methods: The number of nucleated cells in each sample was estimated from the amplification of reference gene primers within the assay. To quantify the absolute abundance of each unique TCRbeta CDR3 rearrangement, sequence reads were collapsed and filtered. For each sample, productive Simpson clonality was calculated as the square root of Simpson's diversity index over productive rearrangements. TCRdb's version of the immuneACCESS table is confined to in-frame rearrangements and falls short of the full clone set. An unresolved V gene accounts for under half of the shortfall where checked; the remainder is of unknown origin. That table furnishes V, J and clone size, whereas the DNA furnished D and trimming. For this sample the table gives 200,000 to 250,000 clones, of which roughly 87% were detected only once. The ten largest clones represent about 9.3% of the sample.

The receptor was derived from a man younger than 35 with acute COVID-19. The V and J segments used are TRBV19 and TRBJ1-2, with the D gene too uncertain to name. The sample consisted of PBMCs or T cells enriched from blood (not recorded which). The CDR3 amino acid sequence is: CASQKPGRAFNYGYTF. In nucleotides, the sequence is TGTGCCAGTCAAAAACCAGGAAGAGCTTTTAACTATGGCTACACCTTC.